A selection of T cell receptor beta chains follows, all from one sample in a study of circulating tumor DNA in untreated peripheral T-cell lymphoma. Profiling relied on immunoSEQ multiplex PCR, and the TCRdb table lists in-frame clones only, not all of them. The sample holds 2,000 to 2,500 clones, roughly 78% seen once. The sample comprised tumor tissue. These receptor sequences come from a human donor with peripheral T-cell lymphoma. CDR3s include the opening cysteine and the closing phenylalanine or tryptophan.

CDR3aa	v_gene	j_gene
CASSQTDFYEQYF	TRBV6-7	TRBJ2-7
CAWSVLGAPNGYTF	TRBV30	TRBJ1-2
CAWSFGQETQYF	TRBV30	TRBJ2-5
CASSPVGGDTEAFF	TRBV5-1	TRBJ1-1
CASSFKGTGGYNEQFF	TRBV28	TRBJ2-1
CASSSTGRLNTEAFF	TRBV11-3	TRBJ1-1
CASSTQAANTGELFF	TRBV19	TRBJ2-2
CASSPRTSGTYNEQFF	TRBV23-1	TRBJ2-1
CASSSPNEKLFF	TRBV28	TRBJ1-4
CASSGIYRRQETQYF	TRBV6-8	TRBJ2-5
CASSLDRDRQPQHF	TRBV11-3	TRBJ1-5
CASSRDGAGANVLTF	TRBV11-3	TRBJ2-6
CASGPSGASTDTQYF	TRBV19	TRBJ2-3
CASSPNWTGDTYEQYF	TRBV28	TRBJ2-7
CSVGWGGSTEAFF	TRBV29-1	TRBJ1-1
CASGLRDRVNEQYF	TRBV12-5	TRBJ2-7
CASSLGVGSSYEQYF	TRBV11-3	TRBJ2-7
CASTLTLRSYNSPLHF	TRBV27	TRBJ1-6
CASSRAIAGEKLFF	TRBV28	TRBJ1-4
CASSVYNEQFF	TRBV6-4	TRBJ2-1
CASSGGLDTDTQYF	TRBV6-8	TRBJ2-3
CASSEIALANTGELFF	TRBV6-7	TRBJ2-2
CASSHPLDTQYF	TRBV6-8	TRBJ2-3
CASSHAKGSTDTQYF	TRBV6-8	TRBJ2-3
CASSSPDRVATDTQYF	TRBV6-8	TRBJ2-3
CATSREKFASGKGGELFF	TRBV15	TRBJ2-2
CASSPRLAASNYNEQFF	TRBV11-3	TRBJ2-1
CASSYRLAGGERDEQYF	TRBV6-8	TRBJ2-7
CASSYSSGHFHNTGELFF	TRBV6-8	TRBJ2-2
CSVEHTGYSYEQYF	TRBV29-1	TRBJ2-7
CASRNSGMGTEAFF	TRBV7-5	TRBJ1-1
CASSNVLGTGDYEQYF	TRBV28	TRBJ2-7
CASSLESADSSGNTIYF	TRBV11-3	TRBJ1-3
CASSLVSRVQEAFF	TRBV11-3	TRBJ1-1
CASSGTKTGQGGELFF	TRBV10-1	TRBJ2-2
CASRTSVQEAYGYTF	TRBV28	TRBJ1-2
CASSPPVMLGLVF	TRBV18	TRBJ2-1
CASAAERSTGELFF	TRBV12-5	TRBJ2-2
CASSFEKQGPSYEQYF	TRBV28	TRBJ2-7
CASSQCIEANYGYTF	TRBV23-1	TRBJ1-2
CSERTAQETQYF	TRBV29-1	TRBJ2-5
CASSFWSGSTDTQYF	TRBV28	TRBJ2-3
CASSLSQQRIYGYTF	TRBV7-8	TRBJ1-2